The 9 T cell receptor beta chains listed next were all sequenced from one sample in a study of a mutant IDH1 vaccine in newly diagnosed glioma. Described time point: week 5, during vaccination. The vaccine gave 300 ug of a 20-mer mutant IDH1 peptide subcutaneously per dose. Antigens of these TCRs are unknown. Using immunoSEQ multiplex PCR, the repertoire was profiled, and TCRdb retains in-frame clones only, with some absent. The sample has roughly 51,000 clones, 70% to 90% seen once. This specimen was PBMCs, taken from a glioma patient whose treatment included an IDH1 peptide vaccine. The source of these receptors is a young man with glioma.

This sequence joins TRBV28 and TRBJ1-2, with 7 bases matching TRBD1. Per germline, CDR1 MDHEN and CDR2 SYDVKM. V lost 4 bases and J lost 7; bases outside the gene matches: 15. The CDR3 runs 16 residues. This CDR3 reads CASSSQGDFIFPGYTF. CDR3 DNA sequence: TGTGCCAGCAGTTCCCAGGGGGACTTTATTTTCCCTGGCTACACCTTC.

This sequence joins TRBV2 and TRBJ1-4, with 9 positions matching TRBD1. V lost 2 bases to trimming and J lost 7 bases; unmatched junction nucleotides: 5. The CDR3 length is 15 residues. The germline CDR1 and CDR2 sequences are SNHLY and FYNNEI. The CDR3 is CASSERGQGGEKLFF. In DNA, the CDR3 is TGTGCCAGCAGTGAAAGGGGACAGGGTGGTGAAAAACTGTTTTTT.

This sequence joins TRBV13 and TRBJ1-5; no definite D call. Looked up from germline, CDR1 is PRHDT and CDR2 is FYEKMQ (reference sequence). This CDR3 has 15 amino acids. Between the trimmed V and J ends, which lost 0 bases and 4 bases, there was a span of 10 bases. CDR3 amino acids: CASSLGRLTNQPQHF. In nucleotides, the CDR3 is TGTGCCAGCAGCTTAGGCCGGTTAACGAATCAGCCCCAGCATTTT.

In its sample, this clone was seen a few times. The chain carries TRBV18 and TRBJ1-2; TRBD1 aligns across 7 bases. Germline CDR1 and CDR2: KGHSH and LQKENI. Trimming cost V 2 bases and J 3 bases; bases outside gene matches: 9. The CDR3 loop spans 16 amino acids. This CDR3 reads CASSPTSGGSHYGYTF. CDR3 in DNA: TGTGCCAGCTCACCAACGTCAGGGGGTAGTCACTATGGCTACACCTTC. The full variable domain, rest sourced from reference TRBV18 and TRBJ1-2, is NAGVMQNPRHLVRRRGQEARLRCSPMKGHSHVYWYRQLPEEGLKFMVYLQKENIIDESGMPKERFSAEFPKEGPSILRIQQVVRGDSAAYFCASSPTSGGSHYGYTFGSGTRLTVV.

This chain links TRBV18 with TRBJ1-5; 8 bases fit TRBD1. Trimming took 6 bases from V and 0 from J; bases not matched to a gene: 10. The CDR3 is 17 residues long. Germline V gene lookup returns CDR1 KGHSH and CDR2 LQKENI. CDR3: CASSPGTGVYSNQPQHF. The CDR3 region has the DNA TGTGCCAGCTCCCCCGGGACAGGAGTCTATAGCAATCAGCCCCAGCATTTT.

This CDR3 is CASSLPPTSGGRADTQYF. The CDR3 coding sequence is TGTGCCAGTAGTCTCCCCCCAACTAGCGGGGGGAGGGCAGATACGCAGTATTTT. V usage is TRBV19 and J usage is TRBJ2-3; 12 nucleotides align to TRBD2. Trimming removed 5 bases from V and 4 bases from J; junction bases left unmatched: 13. CDR1 LNHDA and CDR2 SQIVND come from the germline V gene (reference sequence). The CDR3 consists of 18 residues.

The CDR3 DNA sequence: TGTGCCAGCAGGTTTAATGAAAAACTGTTTTTT. This translates into CASRFNEKLFF. V is TRBV28 and J is TRBJ1-4; D not certain. The germline V gene encodes CDR1 MDHEN and CDR2 SYDVKM. V was pared by 6 bases and J by 4 bases, with 3 bases between. The CDR3 consists of 11 residues.

The chain carries TRBV10-2 and TRBJ2-1; TRBD1 matches at 8 bases. Per germline, CDR1 WSHSY and CDR2 SAAADI. V trimming: 6 bases; J trimming: 6 bases; junction bases outside the gene matches: 10. CDR3 size: 15 residues. CDR3 loop: CASSRTGSVSNEQFF. In DNA, the CDR3 is TGCGCCAGCAGCCGGACAGGGTCGGTGAGCAATGAGCAGTTCTTC.

This chain uses TRBV10-1 with TRBJ2-7; 7 positions match TRBD2. With 3 bases clipped from V and 2 bases from J, the junction kept 7 bases outside the gene matches. CDR3 length equals 15 residues. CDR1 and CDR2 from the germline V gene are WNHNN and SYGVQD (reference sequence). CDR3 nucleotides: TGCGCCAGCAGTGAAGCGCGGGGGTTTCCCTACGAGCAGTACTTC. As protein: CASSEARGFPYEQYF.